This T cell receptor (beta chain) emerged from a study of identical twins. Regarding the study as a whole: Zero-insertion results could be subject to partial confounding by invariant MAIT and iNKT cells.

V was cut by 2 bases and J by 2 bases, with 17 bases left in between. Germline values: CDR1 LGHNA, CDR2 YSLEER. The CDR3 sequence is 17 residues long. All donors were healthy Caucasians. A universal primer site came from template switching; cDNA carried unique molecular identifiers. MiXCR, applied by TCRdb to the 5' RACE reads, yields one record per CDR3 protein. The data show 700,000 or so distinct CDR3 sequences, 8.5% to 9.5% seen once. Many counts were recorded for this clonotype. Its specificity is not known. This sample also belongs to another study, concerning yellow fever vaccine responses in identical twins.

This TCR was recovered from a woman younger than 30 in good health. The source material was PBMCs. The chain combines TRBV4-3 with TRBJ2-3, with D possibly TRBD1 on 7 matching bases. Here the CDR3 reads CASSQRGTEYNTDTQYF. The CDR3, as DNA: TGCGCCAGCAGCCAACGGGGGACAGAGTACAACACAGATACGCAGTATTTT.